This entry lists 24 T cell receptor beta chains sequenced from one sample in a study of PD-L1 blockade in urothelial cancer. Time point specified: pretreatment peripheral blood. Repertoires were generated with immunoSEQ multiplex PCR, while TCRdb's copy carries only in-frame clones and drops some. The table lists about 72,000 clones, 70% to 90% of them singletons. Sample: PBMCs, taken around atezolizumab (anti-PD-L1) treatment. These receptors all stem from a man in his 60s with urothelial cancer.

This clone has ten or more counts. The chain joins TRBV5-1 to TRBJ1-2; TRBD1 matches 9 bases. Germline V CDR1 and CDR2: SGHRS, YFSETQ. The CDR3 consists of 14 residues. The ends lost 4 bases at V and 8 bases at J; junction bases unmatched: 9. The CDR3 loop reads CASSPGQGVAGYTF. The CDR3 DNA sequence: TGCGCCAGCAGCCCGGGACAGGGTGTCGCCGGCTACACCTTC.

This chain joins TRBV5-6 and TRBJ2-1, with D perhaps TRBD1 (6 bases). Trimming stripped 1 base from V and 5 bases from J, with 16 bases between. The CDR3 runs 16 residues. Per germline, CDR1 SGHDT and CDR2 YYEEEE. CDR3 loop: CASSLLRLQGHNEQFF. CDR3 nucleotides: TGTGCCAGCAGCTTGCTACGTTTACAGGGCCACAATGAGCAGTTCTTC.

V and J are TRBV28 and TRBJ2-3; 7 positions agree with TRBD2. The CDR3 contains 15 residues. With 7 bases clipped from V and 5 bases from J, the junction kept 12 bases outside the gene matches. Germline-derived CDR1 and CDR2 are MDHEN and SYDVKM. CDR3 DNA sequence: TGTGCCAGCATCTCGGGCGGGGGAGATGGAGATACGCAGTATTTT. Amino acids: CASISGGGDGDTQYF.

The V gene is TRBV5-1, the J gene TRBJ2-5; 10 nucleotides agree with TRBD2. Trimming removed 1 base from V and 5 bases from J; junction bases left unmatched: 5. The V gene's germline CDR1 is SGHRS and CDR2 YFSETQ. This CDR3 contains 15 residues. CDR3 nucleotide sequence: TGCGCCAGCAGCTTGACTAGCGGGGAGGGGGAGACCCAGTACTTC. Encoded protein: CASSLTSGEGETQYF.

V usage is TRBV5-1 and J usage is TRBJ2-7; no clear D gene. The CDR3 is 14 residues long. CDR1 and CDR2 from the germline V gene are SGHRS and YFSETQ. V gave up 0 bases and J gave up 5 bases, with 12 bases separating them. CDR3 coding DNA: TGCGCCAGCAGCTTGGCCCCATCCGAGGACGAGCAGTACTTC. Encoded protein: CASSLAPSEDEQYF.

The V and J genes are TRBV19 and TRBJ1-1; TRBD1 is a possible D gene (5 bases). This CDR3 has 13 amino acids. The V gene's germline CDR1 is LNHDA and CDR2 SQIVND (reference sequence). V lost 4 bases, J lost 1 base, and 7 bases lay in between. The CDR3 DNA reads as TGTGCCAGTAGTAAGACAGCGAACACTGAAGCTTTCTTT. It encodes CASSKTANTEAFF.

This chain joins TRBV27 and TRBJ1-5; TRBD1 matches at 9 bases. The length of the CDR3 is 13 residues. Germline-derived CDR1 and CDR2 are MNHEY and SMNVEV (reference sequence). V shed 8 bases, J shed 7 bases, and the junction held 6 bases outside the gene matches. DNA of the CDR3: TGTGCCAGCGGACAGGGGCTCTGGCAGCCCCAGCATTTT. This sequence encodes CASGQGLWQPQHF.

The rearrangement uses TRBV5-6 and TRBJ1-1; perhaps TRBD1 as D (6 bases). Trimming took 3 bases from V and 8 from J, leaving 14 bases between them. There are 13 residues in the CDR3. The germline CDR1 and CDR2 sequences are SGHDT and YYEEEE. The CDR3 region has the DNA TGTGCCAGCAGCTGGGATACAGGGATCGAAGCTTTCTTT. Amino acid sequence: CASSWDTGIEAFF.

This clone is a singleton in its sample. DNA of the CDR3: TGTGCCACCAGCCCCCACACCTACACTGAAGCTTTCTTT. It yields the protein CATSPHTYTEAFF. The chain combines TRBV15 with TRBJ1-1; D gene ambiguous. Between the trimmed V and J ends, which lost 5 bases and 3 bases, there was a span of 10 bases. CDR3 length equals 13 residues. Germline CDR1 reads LNHNV; CDR2 reads YYDKDF (reference sequence).

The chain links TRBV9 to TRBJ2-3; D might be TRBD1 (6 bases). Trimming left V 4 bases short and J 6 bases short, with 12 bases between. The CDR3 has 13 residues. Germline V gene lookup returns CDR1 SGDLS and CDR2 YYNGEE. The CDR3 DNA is TGTGCCAGCAGCCCTGGTACAGGGGATACGCAGTATTTT. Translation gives CASSPGTGDTQYF.

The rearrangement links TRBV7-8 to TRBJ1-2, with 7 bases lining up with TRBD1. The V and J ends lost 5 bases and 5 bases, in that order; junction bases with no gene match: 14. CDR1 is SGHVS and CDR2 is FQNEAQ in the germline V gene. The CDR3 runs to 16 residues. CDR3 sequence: CASSPRTGQDFYGYTF. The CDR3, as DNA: TGTGCCAGCAGCCCTCGGACAGGTCAGGACTTTTATGGCTACACCTTC.

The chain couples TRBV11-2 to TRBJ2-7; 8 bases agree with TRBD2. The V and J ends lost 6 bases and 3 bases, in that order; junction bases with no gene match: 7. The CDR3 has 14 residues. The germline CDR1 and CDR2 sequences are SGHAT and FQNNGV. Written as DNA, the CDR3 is TGTGCCAGCAGTCATACTAGCGGCCGCTACGAGCAGTACTTC. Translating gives CASSHTSGRYEQYF.

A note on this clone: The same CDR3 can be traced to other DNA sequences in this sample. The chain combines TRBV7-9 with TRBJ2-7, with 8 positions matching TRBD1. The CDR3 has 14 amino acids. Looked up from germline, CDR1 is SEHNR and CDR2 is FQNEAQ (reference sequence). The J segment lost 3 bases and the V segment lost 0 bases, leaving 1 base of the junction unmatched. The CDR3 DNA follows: TGTGCCAGCAGCTTAGCCGGACAGGGCTACGAGCAGTACTTC. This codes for CASSLAGQGYEQYF.

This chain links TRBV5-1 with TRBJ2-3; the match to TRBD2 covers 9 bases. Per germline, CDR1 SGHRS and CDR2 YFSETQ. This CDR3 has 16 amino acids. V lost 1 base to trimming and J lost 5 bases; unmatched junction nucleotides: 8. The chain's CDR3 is CASSLIGGGALDTQYF. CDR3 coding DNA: TGCGCCAGCAGCTTGATTGGCGGGGGGGCATTAGATACGCAGTATTTT.

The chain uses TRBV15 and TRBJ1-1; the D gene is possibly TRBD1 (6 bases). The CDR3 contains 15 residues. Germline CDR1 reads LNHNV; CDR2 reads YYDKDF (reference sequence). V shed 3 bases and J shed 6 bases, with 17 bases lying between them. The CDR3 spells CATSRVPGQRAEAFF. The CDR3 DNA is TGTGCCACCAGCAGGGTACCGGGACAACGGGCTGAAGCTTTCTTT. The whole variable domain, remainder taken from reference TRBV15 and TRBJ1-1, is DAMVIQNPRYQVTQFGKPVTLSCSQTLNHNVMYWYQQKSSQAPKLLFHYYDKDFNNEADTPDNFQSRRPNTSFCFLDIRSPGLGDTAMYLCATSRVPGQRAEAFFGQGTRLTVV.

The CDR3 DNA is TGTGCCAGCAGCCCTCTAGGAGGTTGGAGCTCCTACAATGAGCAGTTCTTC. This sequence encodes CASSPLGGWSSYNEQFF. The genes are TRBV14 and TRBJ2-1; D is perhaps TRBD2 (5 bases). The CDR3 has 17 residues. Trimming took off 4 bases at V and 0 bases at J, with 16 bases between the two ends. Germline CDR1 is SGHDN and CDR2 is FVKESK.

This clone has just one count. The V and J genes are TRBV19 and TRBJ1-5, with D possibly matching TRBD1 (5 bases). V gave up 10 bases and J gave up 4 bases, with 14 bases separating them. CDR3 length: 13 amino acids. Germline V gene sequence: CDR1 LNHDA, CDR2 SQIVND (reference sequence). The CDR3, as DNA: TGTGCCACCCGGGAGGCAGGGAATCAGCCCCAGCATTTT. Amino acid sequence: CATREAGNQPQHF.

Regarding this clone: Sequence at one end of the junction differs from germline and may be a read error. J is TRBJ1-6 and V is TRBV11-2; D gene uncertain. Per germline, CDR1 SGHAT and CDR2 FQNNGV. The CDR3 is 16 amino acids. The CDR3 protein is CASSLQLRMKKSPLHF. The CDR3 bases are TGCGCCAGCAGCTTACAGCTGAGGATGAAAAAGTCACCCCTCCACTTT.

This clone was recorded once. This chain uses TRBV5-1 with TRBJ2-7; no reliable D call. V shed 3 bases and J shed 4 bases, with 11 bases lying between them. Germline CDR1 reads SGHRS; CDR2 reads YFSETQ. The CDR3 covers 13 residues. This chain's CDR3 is CASSSGHEYEQYF. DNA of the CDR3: TGCGCCAGCAGCTCGGGTCACGAATACGAGCAGTACTTC.

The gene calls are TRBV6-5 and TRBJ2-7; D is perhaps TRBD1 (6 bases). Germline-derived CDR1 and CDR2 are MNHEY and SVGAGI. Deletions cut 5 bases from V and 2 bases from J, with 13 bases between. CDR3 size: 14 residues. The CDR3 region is CASSTGSPPYEQYF. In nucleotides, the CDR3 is TGTGCCAGCAGTACAGGGAGCCCCCCCTACGAGCAGTACTTC.

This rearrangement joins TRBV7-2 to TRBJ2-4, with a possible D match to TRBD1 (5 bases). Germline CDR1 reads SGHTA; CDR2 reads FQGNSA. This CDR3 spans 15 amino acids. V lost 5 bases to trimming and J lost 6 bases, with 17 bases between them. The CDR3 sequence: CASSPRVDLGNIQYF. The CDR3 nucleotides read TGTGCCAGCAGCCCCAGGGTGGATCTGGGAAACATTCAGTACTTC.

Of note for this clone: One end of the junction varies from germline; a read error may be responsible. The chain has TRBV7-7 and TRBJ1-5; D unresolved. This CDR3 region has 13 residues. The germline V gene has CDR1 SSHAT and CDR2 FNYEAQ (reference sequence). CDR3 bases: TGTGCTAGCAGCTTAGGAGTAAATCAGCCCCAGCATTTT. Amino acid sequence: CASSLGVNQPQHF. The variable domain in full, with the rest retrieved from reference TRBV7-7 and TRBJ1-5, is GAGVSQSPRYKVTKRGQDVTLRCDPISSHATLYWYQQALGQGPEFLTYFNYEAQPDKSGLPSDRFSAERPEGSISTLTIQRTEQRDSAMYRCASSLGVNQPQHFGDGTRLSIL.

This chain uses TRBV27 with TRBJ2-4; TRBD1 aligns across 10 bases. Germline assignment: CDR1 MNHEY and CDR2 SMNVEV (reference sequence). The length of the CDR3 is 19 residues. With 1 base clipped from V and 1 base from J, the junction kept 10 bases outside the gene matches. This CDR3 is CASSLLNRQGAPAKNIQYF. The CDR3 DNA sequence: TGTGCCAGCAGTTTATTGAACAGACAGGGGGCCCCGGCCAAAAACATTCAGTACTTC.

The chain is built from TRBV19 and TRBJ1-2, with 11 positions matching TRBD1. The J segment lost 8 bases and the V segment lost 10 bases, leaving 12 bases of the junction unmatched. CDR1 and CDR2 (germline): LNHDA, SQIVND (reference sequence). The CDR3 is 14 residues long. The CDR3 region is CATGTGGGSGGYTF. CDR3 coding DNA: TGTGCCACCGGGACAGGGGGTGGTTCGGGGGGCTACACCTTC.